A single sample is the source of the 13 T cell receptor beta chains below, sequenced in a study of T-cell memory formation after mild COVID-19. TCRdb reprocessed the 5' RACE reads with MiXCR, giving one entry per CDR3 protein. The sample records under 450,000 distinct CDR3 sequences, 20% to 25% being singletons. What was sequenced was PBMCs or a T cell subset sorted from them (not recorded which). All receptors derive from a man between 18 and 35 years old who had mild COVID-19 (a few samples of this study predate the infection). Cell type and time point are not known.

This clonotype was counted a few times. V and J are TRBV7-8 and TRBJ2-7; D is undetermined. The V and J ends lost 4 bases and 0 bases respectively, with 16 bases between them. The CDR3 length is 16 residues. Germline-derived CDR1 and CDR2 are SGHVS and FQNEAQ. Here the CDR3 reads CASSSETPLSSYEQYF. The DNA for the CDR3 is TGTGCCAGCAGCTCTGAGACACCTCTAAGCTCCTACGAGCAGTACTTC.

The gene calls are TRBV7-2 and TRBJ1-5; the D gene is possibly TRBD1 (6 bases). This CDR3 contains 13 residues. Germline-derived CDR1 and CDR2 are SGHTA and FQGNSA. V lost 6 bases to trimming and J lost 4 bases, with 10 bases between them. The DNA of the CDR3 is TGTGCCAGCAGTTTCACAGGGAATCAGCCCCAGCATTTT. This translates into CASSFTGNQPQHF.

The chain combines TRBV29-1 with TRBJ2-7, with 9 bases identical to TRBD1. V was pared by 4 bases and J by 3 bases, with 7 bases of the junction left unmatched. This CDR3 has 14 amino acids. Germline V gives CDR1 SQVTM, CDR2 ANQGSEA. CDR3 protein: CSVARDRVIYEQYV. The CDR3 bases are TGCAGCGTTGCTCGGGACAGGGTAATCTACGAGCAGTACGTC.

The chain links TRBV27 to TRBJ2-3; D is unresolved. The CDR3 totals 14 residues. Trimming took 5 bases from V and 4 from J, leaving 13 bases between them. Germline loops: CDR1 MNHEY, CDR2 SMNVEV (reference sequence). In DNA, the CDR3 is TGTGCCAGCAGTATCGAGAGACTCGCAGATACGCAGTATTTT. Amino acids: CASSIERLADTQYF.

The rearrangement uses TRBV20-1 and TRBJ2-7, with 8 bases fitting TRBD2. V shed 5 bases and J 2 bases; nucleotides not matched to a gene: 5. The CDR3 is made up of 13 amino acids. CDR1 and CDR2 (germline): DFQATT, SNEGSKA (reference sequence). The CDR3 DNA reads TGCAGTGCTCAGACTAGCGATACCTACGAGCAGTACGTC. Amino acids: CSAQTSDTYEQYV.

This clonotype was observed many times. The rearrangement uses TRBV27 and TRBJ2-3; D is ambiguous. The CDR3 is 13 residues long. CDR1 is MNHEY and CDR2 is SMNVEV in the germline V gene (reference sequence). With 3 bases removed from V and 0 bases from J, the gap between germline ends came to 4 bases. The CDR3 nucleotides read TGTGCCAGCAGTTTCCGGAGCACAGATACGCAGTATTTT. Its protein product is CASSFRSTDTQYF.

This sequence joins TRBV7-2 and TRBJ2-3; TRBD1 or TRBD2 may be the D gene (5 bases each). Germline V gives CDR1 SGHTA, CDR2 FQGNSA. The V end lost 4 bases, the J end lost 8 bases, and 13 bases lay between the germline ends. CDR3 size: 13 residues. The CDR3, as DNA: TGTGCCAGCAGCTCAAACGCCGGGGCTACGCAGTATTTT. This translates into CASSSNAGATQYF.

The chain uses TRBV7-9 and TRBJ1-2; TRBD1 agrees at 7 bases. The germline V gene encodes CDR1 SEHNR and CDR2 FQNEAQ (reference sequence). After removal of 3 bases from V and 2 bases from J, the junction contained 3 bases not matched to a gene. The CDR3 consists of 14 residues. CDR3 loop: CASSFWDSNYGYTF. The CDR3 nucleotides are TGTGCCAGCAGCTTTTGGGACAGCAACTATGGCTACACCTTC.

The sample holds a few counts of this clonotype. J is TRBJ2-5 and V is TRBV11-2, with D possibly being TRBD2 (7 bases). CDR1 is SGHAT, CDR2 FQNNGV, per germline. The V gene lost 5 bases and the J gene lost 5 bases, with 15 bases spanning the gap. This CDR3 comprises 14 residues. CDR3 loop: CASSPAGGHETQYF. In nucleotides, the CDR3 is TGTGCCAGCAGCCCGGCCGGGGGGCACGAGACCCAGTACTTC.

This clonotype was counted only a few times. This chain uses TRBV4-2 with TRBJ2-7, with 7 nucleotides matching TRBD1. J was trimmed by 6 bases and V by 1 base; bases with no gene match: 3. CDR3 length: 13 residues. The germline CDR1 and CDR2 sequences are LGHNA and YNFKEQ. The CDR3 region has the DNA TGTGCCAGCAGCCAAGCACAGGGGCTCGAGCAGTACTTC. The encoded protein is CASSQAQGLEQYF.

The rearrangement links TRBV7-3 to TRBJ2-2; D tentatively fits TRBD1 or TRBD2 (5 bases each). Trimming took off 5 bases at V and 4 bases at J, with 14 bases between the two ends. The CDR3 has 15 residues. Germline CDR1 reads SGHTA; CDR2 reads FQGTGA. The CDR3 DNA sequence: TGTGCCAGCAGCCCGCCTGGGGGTCTCACCGGGGAGCTGTTTTTT. It yields the protein CASSPPGGLTGELFF. The variable domain in full, completed from reference TRBV7-3 and TRBJ2-2, reads GAGVSQTPSNKVTEKGKYVELRCDPISGHTALYWYRQSLGQGPEFLIYFQGTGAADDSGLPNDRFFAVRPEGSVSTLKIQRTERGDSAVYLCASSPPGGLTGELFFGEGSRLTVL.

The CDR3 spells CASRLEEVTGELFF. The CDR3 DNA reads as TGTGCCAGCAGGTTGGAGGAGGTCACCGGGGAGCTGTTTTTT. The chain recombines TRBV11-1 with TRBJ2-2; D may be TRBD2 (5 bases). CDR3 length equals 14 residues. V was clipped by 6 bases and J by 4 bases, with 12 bases between them. Germline V gene sequence: CDR1 SGHAT, CDR2 FQDESV (reference sequence).

In its sample, this clonotype was seen many times. J is TRBJ1-2 and V is TRBV5-1; weak D call: TRBD1 (5 bases). This CDR3 is 12 amino acids long. Looked up from germline, CDR1 is SGHRS and CDR2 is YFSETQ. V lost 1 base to trimming and J lost 8 bases, with 9 bases between them. CDR3 residues: CASSLQGGGYTF. The DNA for the CDR3 is TGCGCCAGCAGCTTGCAGGGTGGAGGCTACACCTTC. Drawing the rest from reference TRBV5-1 and TRBJ1-2, the complete variable domain is KAGVTQTPRYLIKTRGQQVTLSCSPISGHRSVSWYQQTPGQGLQFLFEYFSETQRNKGNFPGRFSGRQFSNSRSEMNVSTLELGDSALYLCASSLQGGGYTFGSGTRLTVV.